The 24 T cell receptor beta chains below all came from one sample that was sequenced in a study of blood T cells in healthy people across ages. Sample-barcoded 5' priming and a J-beta primer mix drove a second PCR of roughly 7 to 11 cycles. TCRdb recomputed calls from the 5' RACE reads with MiXCR, one row per CDR3 protein. The table lists 1.5 million to 2 million distinct CDR3 sequences, over 25% of them singletons, with approximately 7.7% in the top ten. Source material: blood. These receptors were taken from a woman aged 25 to 39 in good health.

The gene calls are TRBV29-1 and TRBJ1-1, with D perhaps TRBD1 (5 bases). This CDR3 contains 12 residues. V lost 7 bases and J lost 0, with 9 bases in between. Germline CDR1 is SQVTM and CDR2 is ANQGSEA. The CDR3 protein is CSGGDLNTEAFF. CDR3 DNA: TGCAGCGGCGGGGACCTGAACACTGAAGCTTTCTTT.

In its sample, this clonotype was seen a few times. A junction boundary mismatches the germline segment, possibly from a read error. The rearrangement uses TRBV6-5 and TRBJ2-7; 8 bases match TRBD2. Germline loops: CDR1 MNHEY, CDR2 SVGAGI. The CDR3 extends over 14 amino acids. CDR3 nucleotides: TGTACCAGCAGTTATCGGACTAGCTCCGACGAGCAGTACTTC. Protein sequence: CTSSYRTSSDEQYF.

The chain joins TRBV12-3 or TRBV12-4 to TRBJ1-2, with TRBD1 as a possible D gene (6 bases). Deletions cut 6 bases from V and 3 bases from J, with 14 bases between. The CDR3 is 14 residues long. The CDR3 nucleotides read TGTGCCAGCAGGTTGGGACACTCTTACTATGGCTACACCTTC. This encodes CASRLGHSYYGYTF.

The sample holds one count of this clonotype. A read error is possible here, since a much larger clone lies one base away. The genes are TRBV10-3 and TRBJ2-1; D unclear. The CDR3 extends over 13 amino acids. CDR1 and CDR2 from the germline V gene are ENHRY and SYGVKD. For the CDR3, the DNA is TGTGCCATCAGTGTAGGCCAGAACAATGAGCAGTGCTTC. Translation: CAISVGQNNEQCF.

This clonotype has a count of ten or more. The genes are TRBV6-2 or TRBV6-3 and TRBJ2-5, with D perhaps matching TRBD2 (5 bases). CDR3 length: 13 amino acids. Germline V gene sequence: CDR1 MNHEY, CDR2 SVGEGT. V lost 7 bases and J 4 bases, leaving 13 bases between the germline ends. The CDR3 DNA follows: TGTGCCAGCACCCGTTACGGAGGAGAGACCCAGTACTTC. This translates into CASTRYGGETQYF.

This clonotype was observed at least ten times. The genes are TRBV10-2 and TRBJ2-1; D unclear. Germline-derived CDR1 and CDR2 are WSHSY and SAAADI. CDR3 length: 13 residues. V was pared by 0 bases and J by 6 bases, with 6 bases between. The DNA for the CDR3 is TGCGCCAGCAGTGAGTCGGTTACCAATGAGCAGTTCTTC. Translating it yields CASSESVTNEQFF.

This clonotype appeared a few times. The chain links TRBV20-1 to TRBJ1-4; TRBD1 matches at 7 bases. This CDR3 has 18 amino acids. CDR1 and CDR2 from the germline V gene are DFQATT and SNEGSKA (reference sequence). After removal of 5 bases from V and 2 bases from J, the junction contained 17 bases not matched to a gene. In DNA form, the CDR3 reads TGCAGTGCTGGCAAAAGGGACAGATCGACAGGGACTAATGAAAAACTGTTTTTT. Its translation is CSAGKRDRSTGTNEKLFF.

This clonotype was seen repeatedly, ten times or more. The V call is TRBV7-9, the J call TRBJ2-5; 8 bases align to TRBD1. Trimming took 3 bases from V and 4 from J; bases not matched to a gene: 7. The CDR3 loop spans 15 amino acids. Germline V gives CDR1 SEHNR, CDR2 FQNEAQ (reference sequence). DNA of the CDR3: TGTGCCAGCAGCTTCCTGACAGGGGTGGGAGAGACCCAGTACTTC. Amino acid sequence: CASSFLTGVGETQYF.

This clonotype was observed a handful of times. A much more abundant neighbour one base away suggests this may be a read error. This chain connects TRBV29-1 to TRBJ2-7; D not certain. The CDR3 is 10 residues long. With 5 bases removed from V and 7 bases from J, the gap between germline ends came to 9 bases. Germline V gene data show CDR1 as SQVTM and CDR2 as ANQGSEA. CDR3 coding DNA: TGCAGCGTTCTTACGGATGAGCAGTACTTC. Translated: CSVLTDEQYF.

V gene TRBV20-1 combines with J gene TRBJ2-5; 11 bases map to TRBD2. Looked up from germline, CDR1 is DFQATT and CDR2 is SNEGSKA (reference sequence). The CDR3 spans 15 residues. Trimming took 3 bases from V and 5 from J; bases not matched to a gene: 8. As DNA, the CDR3 is TGCAGTGCTAGCTTTTCTAGCGGGAGGCCGGAGACCCAGTACTTC. Its protein product is CSASFSSGRPETQYF.

This clonotype showed up just a few times. The chain joins TRBV20-1 to TRBJ1-2; a possible D gene is TRBD1 (6 bases). The germline V gene encodes CDR1 DFQATT and CDR2 SNEGSKA (reference sequence). The CDR3 extends over 14 amino acids. V lost 8 bases, J lost 4 bases, and 20 bases lay in between. CDR3 protein: CSPKVPDRSYGYTF. The CDR3 DNA reads TGCAGTCCTAAAGTCCCGGACAGATCCTATGGCTACACCTTC.

CDR3 region: CASSLRTSGGLPTKNIQYF. The CDR3 nucleotides are TGTGCCAGCAGCCTAAGGACTAGCGGGGGACTCCCTACCAAAAACATTCAGTACTTC. The gene calls are TRBV11-2 and TRBJ2-4; 13 bases match TRBD2. CDR3 length: 19 residues. J was trimmed by 2 bases and V by 5 bases; bases with no gene match: 12. The germline V gene encodes CDR1 SGHAT and CDR2 FQNNGV.

This clonotype turned up a few times. The CDR3 loop reads CASSTQRDPYEQYF. The DNA for the CDR3 is TGTGCCAGCAGCACTCAGCGGGACCCCTACGAGCAGTACTTC. This chain connects TRBV5-5 to TRBJ2-7; 7 bases map to TRBD2. After removal of 4 bases from V and 2 bases from J, the junction contained 6 bases not matched to a gene. The CDR3 contains 14 residues. Germline lookup yields CDR1 SGHKS and CDR2 YYEKEE (reference sequence). The variable domain in full, with the rest retrieved from reference TRBV5-5 and TRBJ2-7, is DAGVTQSPTHLIKTRGQQVTLRCSPISGHKSVSWYQQVLGQGPQFIFQYYEKEERGRGNFPDRFSARQFPNYSSELNVNALLLGDSALYLCASSTQRDPYEQYFGPGTRLTVT.

Remarks on this clonotype: Just one base apart from a much larger clone, this may be a read error. The chain is built from TRBV5-5 and TRBJ1-5, with D uncertain. Germline CDR1 SGHKS, CDR2 YYEKEE (reference sequence). The CDR3 covers 14 residues. The CDR3 coding sequence is TGTGCCGGCAGCCCGGTGGGAAGTAATCAGCCCCAGCATTTT. Protein: CAGSPVGSNQPQHF.

The rearrangement joins TRBV20-1 to TRBJ1-3; D call uncertain. V lost 3 bases to trimming and J lost 0 bases, with 9 bases between them. The length of the CDR3 is 14 residues. Germline CDR1 is DFQATT and CDR2 is SNEGSKA (reference sequence). CDR3 nucleotides: TGCAGTGCTAGCTTGGAGAGCTCTGGAAACACCATATATTTT. Protein product: CSASLESSGNTIYF.

This clonotype turned up a few times. J is TRBJ2-7 and V is TRBV7-6; no firm D call. CDR1 and CDR2 (germline): SGHVS, FNYEAQ. Deletions cut 6 bases from V and 3 bases from J, with 12 bases between. The CDR3 has 13 residues. The CDR3 region is CASSLAYGYEQYF. CDR3 coding DNA: TGTGCCAGCAGTCTGGCGTACGGCTACGAGCAGTACTTC.

V is TRBV19 and J is TRBJ2-1, with D possibly called TRBD1 or TRBD2 (6 bases each). The ends were cut back, 2 bases at V and 8 bases at J, with 16 bases in the middle. The CDR3 is made up of 15 amino acids. Germline CDR1 and CDR2: LNHDA and SQIVND (reference sequence). The DNA for the CDR3 is TGTGCCAGTAGTATATCTAGCGTGACAGGAGATGAGCAGTTCTTC. Its protein is CASSISSVTGDEQFF.

The V and J genes are TRBV30 and TRBJ1-4, with 7 positions matching TRBD1. After removal of 5 bases from V and 5 bases from J, the junction contained 8 bases not matched to a gene. The CDR3 is 14 amino acids. CDR1 and CDR2 (germline): GTSNPN, SVGIG (reference sequence). In DNA form, the CDR3 reads TGTGCCTGGGACGCCGGGACAGTGAATGAAAAACTGTTTTTT. Its protein is CAWDAGTVNEKLFF.

The chain recombines TRBV6-5 with TRBJ2-7; no reliable D call. The V end lost 7 bases, the J end lost 7 bases, and 11 bases lay between the germline ends. Germline CDR1 MNHEY, CDR2 SVGAGI. This CDR3 region has 11 residues. This CDR3 reads CASKDVREQYF. The CDR3 DNA sequence: TGTGCCAGCAAAGACGTCCGGGAGCAGTACTTC.

This clonotype was counted between two and nine times. The chain links TRBV9 to TRBJ1-1; TRBD1 agrees at 10 bases. The CDR3 is made up of 14 amino acids. V shed 3 bases and J 5 bases; nucleotides not matched to a gene: 4. Per germline, CDR1 SGDLS and CDR2 YYNGEE. The CDR3 bases are TGTGCCAGCAGCGCGACAGGGGGCGGAACTGAAGCTTTCTTT. Its translation: CASSATGGGTEAFF. The full variable domain, its missing parts supplied by reference TRBV9 and TRBJ1-1, is DSGVTQTPKHLITATGQRVTLRCSPRSGDLSVYWYQQSLDQGLQFLIQYYNGEERAKGNILERFSAQQFPDLHSELNLSSLELGDSALYFCASSATGGGTEAFFGQGTRLTVV.

As to this clonotype: A read error may account for a junction end that differs from germline. The chain couples TRBV2 to TRBJ1-4; D remains ambiguous. The CDR3 covers 14 residues. The germline CDR1 and CDR2 sequences are SNHLY and FYNNEI. CDR3 residues: CAGSADGLNEKLFF. The CDR3 DNA follows: TGTGCCGGCAGTGCGGACGGATTAAATGAAAAACTGTTTTTT. The whole variable domain, filled in from reference TRBV2 and TRBJ1-4, reads EPEVTQTPSHQVTQMGQEVILRCVPISNHLYFYWYRQILGQKVEFLVSFYNNEISEKSEIFDDQFSVERPDGSNFTLKIRSTKLEDSAMYFCAGSADGLNEKLFFGSGTQLSVL.

This chain connects TRBV5-1 to TRBJ1-6; unclear D gene. Germline V gene lookup returns CDR1 SGHRS and CDR2 YFSETQ. V was pared by 6 bases and J by 10 bases, with 23 bases between. This CDR3 has 16 residues. CDR3 protein: CASTTSWASKGSPLHF. The CDR3 nucleotides are TGCGCCAGCACCACTTCGTGGGCCTCGAAGGGATCACCCCTCCACTTT.

A remark on this clonotype: A much larger clone sits a single nucleotide away, making a read error possible. This chain links TRBV7-2 with TRBJ2-7; no firm D call. The length of the CDR3 is 11 residues. Per germline, CDR1 SGHTA and CDR2 FQGNSA. CDR3 bases: TGTGCCAGCGGCTTTTTCGGCGAGCAGTACTTC. Its protein is CASGFFGEQYF.

The chain joins TRBV2 to TRBJ2-7; 7 bases map to TRBD2. The CDR3 consists of 14 residues. Germline CDR1 and CDR2: SNHLY and FYNNEI. The V and J ends lost 0 bases and 2 bases, in that order; junction bases with no gene match: 1. The CDR3 spells CASSEASGPYEQYF. The CDR3 DNA sequence: TGTGCCAGCAGTGAAGCTAGCGGGCCCTACGAGCAGTACTTC.